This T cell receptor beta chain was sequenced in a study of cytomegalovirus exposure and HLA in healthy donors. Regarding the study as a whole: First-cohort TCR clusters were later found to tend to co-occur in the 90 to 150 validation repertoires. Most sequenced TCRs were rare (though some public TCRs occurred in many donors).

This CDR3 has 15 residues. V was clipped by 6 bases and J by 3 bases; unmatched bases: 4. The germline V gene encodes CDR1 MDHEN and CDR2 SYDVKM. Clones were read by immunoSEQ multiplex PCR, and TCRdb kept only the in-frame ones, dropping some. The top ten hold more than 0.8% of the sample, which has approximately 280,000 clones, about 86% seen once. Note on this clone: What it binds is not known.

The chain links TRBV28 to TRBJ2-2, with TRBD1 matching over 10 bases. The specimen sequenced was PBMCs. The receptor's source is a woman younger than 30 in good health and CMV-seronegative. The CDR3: CASRLGQGYTGELFF. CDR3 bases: TGTGCCAGCAGATTGGGACAGGGGTACACCGGGGAGCTGTTTTTT.